This T cell receptor (beta chain) emerged from a study of blood T cell repertoires in COVID-19. This clone has a single count. Repertoires were generated with immunoSEQ multiplex PCR, while TCRdb's copy carries only in-frame clones and drops some. The sample consists of fewer than 70,000 clones, roughly 88% of them appearing once. The receptor's source is a human donor in a cohort sampled during active COVID-19. The sequencing input was peripheral blood.

CDR3: CASSASAQSYQPQHF. The CDR3 DNA reads as TGTGCCAGCTCGGCCTCTGCTCAGTCGTATCAGCCCCAGCATTTT. The chain links TRBV18 to TRBJ1-5; D ambiguous. The V and J ends lost 6 bases and 5 bases respectively, with 17 bases between them. The CDR3 contains 15 residues. Germline assignment: CDR1 KGHSH and CDR2 LQKENI.